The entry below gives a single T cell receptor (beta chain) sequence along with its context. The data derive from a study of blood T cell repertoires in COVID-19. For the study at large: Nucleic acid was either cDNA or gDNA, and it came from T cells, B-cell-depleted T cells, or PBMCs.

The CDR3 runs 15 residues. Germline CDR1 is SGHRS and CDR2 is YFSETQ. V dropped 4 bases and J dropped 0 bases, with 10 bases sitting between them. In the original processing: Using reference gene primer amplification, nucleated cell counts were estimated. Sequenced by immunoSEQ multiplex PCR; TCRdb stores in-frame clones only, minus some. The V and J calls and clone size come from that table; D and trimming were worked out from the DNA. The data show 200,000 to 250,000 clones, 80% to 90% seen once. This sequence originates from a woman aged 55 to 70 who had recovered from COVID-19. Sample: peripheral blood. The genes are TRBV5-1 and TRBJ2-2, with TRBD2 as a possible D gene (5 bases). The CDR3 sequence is CASSAGDANTGELFF. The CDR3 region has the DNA TGCGCCAGCAGCGCGGGTGATGCGAACACCGGGGAGCTGTTTTTT.